The 10 T cell receptor beta chains below were found in one sample sequenced in a study of tissue T cells after allogeneic stem cell transplantation. Measured with immunoSEQ multiplex PCR; TCRdb has only the in-frame clones, and not every one. The sample consists of around 1,900 clones, roughly 57% of them appearing once. Time point indicated: mouse harvest day 7 after allogeneic transplant. The graft held 10^6 splenic CD5+ T cells and 10^7 T-cell-depleted bone marrow cells. Sequencing was carried out using spleen. Receptors were obtained from a female BALB/c mouse given C57BL/6 T cells with graft-versus-host disease after an allogeneic hematopoietic cell transplant.

On this clone itself: The gene names given are mouse names. The CDR3 end is not reached by the read, which stops 1 residue before it; the germline J gene fills it in. V gene TRBV3 combines with J gene TRBJ2-1, with TRBD2 identical over 9 bases. CDR1 is SNHLY, CDR2 FYNGKV, per germline (reference sequence). CDR3 size: 14 residues. Trimming at V came to 4 bases and at J to 3 bases, leaving 1 base not matched to a gene. The CDR3 DNA, read in part, is TGTGCCAGCAGCTACTGGGGGGTCTATGCTGAGCAGTTC. It translates to CASSYWGVYAEQF. Given in full, the CDR3 is CASSYWGVYAEQFF. The full variable domain, its missing parts supplied by reference TRBV3 and TRBJ2-1, is GPKVLQIPSHQIIDMGQMVTLNCDPVSNHLYFYWYKQILGQQMEFLVNFYNGKVMEKSKLFKDQFSVERPDGSYFTLKIQPTALEDSAVYFCASSYWGVYAEQFFGPGTRLTVL.

A few counts support this clone. Gene labels here are mouse ones. The read falls 1 residue short of the CDR3 end, and the missing part is taken from the germline J gene. V gene TRBV20 combines with J gene TRBJ2-1; 7 bases align to TRBD1. CDR1 and CDR2 from the germline V gene are GFQATS and STVNSAI. The V gene end was trimmed by 1 base and the J gene end by 1 base; junction bases not matched to a gene: 1. This CDR3 comprises 14 residues. The CDR3 sequence is CGARGQGNYAEQFF. The DNA read from the CDR3 is TGTGGTGCTAGGGGACAGGGAAACTATGCTGAGCAGTTC.

This clone was found once. Genes here carry mouse names. The DNA ends 1 residue before the CDR3 does, and the rest of the CDR3 is filled in from the germline J gene. The rearrangement links TRBV13-1 to TRBJ1-1; a weak D match, TRBD1 (5 bases). Trimming left V 2 bases short and J 9 bases short, with 5 bases between. This CDR3 has 10 residues. The germline V gene has CDR1 NSHNY and CDR2 SYGAGN. Partial CDR3 DNA: TGTGCCAGCAGTGAGGGACAAGTCTTC. This encodes CASSEGQVF. The entire CDR3 reads CASSEGQVFF.

This clone turned up a few times. Gene and germline names: mouse. The CDR3 end is not reached by the read, which stops 1 residue before it; the germline J gene fills it in. The J gene is TRBJ2-3, the V gene TRBV16; 9 nucleotides match TRBD1. V lost 3 bases, J lost 4 bases, and 2 bases stayed unmatched. The CDR3 consists of 14 residues. Germline V gene lookup returns CDR1 SGHSA and CDR2 FRNQAP. CDR3 residues: CASSFGTGTETLYF. The part of the CDR3 DNA that was read is TGTGCAAGCAGCTTCGGGACAGGGACAGAAACGCTGTAT.

Worth noting for this clone: Mouse germline and gene names are used. The CDR3 DNA, read in part, is TGTGCCTGGAGTTGGACAGGAGGGGACACCCAGTAC. Residues: CAWSWTGGDTQY. The CDR3 as a whole reads CAWSWTGGDTQYF. This rearrangement joins TRBV31 to TRBJ2-5; 7 bases align to TRBD1. The read halts 1 residue ahead of the CDR3 end, with the missing end drawn from the germline J gene. CDR1 is GKSSPN, CDR2 SITVG, per germline. The CDR3 loop spans 13 amino acids. Unmatched junction bases numbered 5, after V lost 2 bases and J lost 6 bases.

A note on this clone: Gene names and germline refer to mouse. The CDR3 here is CASRDWGGANTGQLYF. The covered CDR3 bases are TGTGCCAGCAGAGACTGGGGGGGCGCGAACACCGGGCAGCTCTAC. The chain joins TRBV13-1 to TRBJ2-2, with 12 bases lining up with TRBD2. The CDR3 goes on 1 residue after the read ends, and that part is filled in from the germline J gene. This CDR3 region has 16 residues. The V gene's germline CDR1 is NSHNY and CDR2 SYGAGN. V dropped 5 bases and J dropped 2; count of bases not matched to a gene: 4.

To note about this clone: Each gene name is a mouse one. The read ends 1 residue before the CDR3 terminus; that terminus is restored from the germline J gene. J is TRBJ2-2 and V is TRBV13-3; 12 nucleotides agree with TRBD2. Trimming at V came to 6 bases and at J to 5 bases, leaving 8 bases not matched to a gene. The CDR3 is 16 amino acids. Germline lookup yields CDR1 NNHDY and CDR2 SYVADS. The CDR3 bases that were read are TGTGCCAGCAAGATGGGACTGGGGGGCAGAACCGGGCAGCTCTAC. Protein product: CASKMGLGGRTGQLY. The complete CDR3 sequence is CASKMGLGGRTGQLYF. The whole variable domain, filled in from reference TRBV13-3 and TRBJ2-2, reads EAAVTQSPRSKVAVTGGKVTLSCHQTNNHDYMYWYRQDTGHGLRLIHYSYVADSTEKGDIPDGYKASRPSQENFSLILELASLSQTAVYFCASKMGLGGRTGQLYFGEGSKLTVL.

Turning to this clone: Genes here carry mouse names. The DNA ends 1 residue before the CDR3 does, and the rest of the CDR3 is filled in from the germline J gene. The chain is built from TRBV26 and TRBJ2-4; 9 nucleotides match TRBD1. V lost 6 bases, J lost 2 bases, and 3 bases stayed unmatched. The germline CDR1 and CDR2 sequences are KGHPV and FQNQEV (reference sequence). The CDR3 has 14 amino acids. Incomplete CDR3 DNA: TGTGCCAGCAGCCGGGACAGGGTTCAAAACACCTTGTAC. Its protein is CASSRDRVQNTLY. The complete CDR3 sequence is CASSRDRVQNTLYF.

To note about this clone: Mouse names are used for the genes. The read comes to an end 1 residue before the CDR3 does, leaving the germline J gene to fill in the end. The rearrangement joins TRBV3 to TRBJ1-2; unclear D gene. The CDR3 length is 13 residues. Trimming left V 3 bases short and J 0 bases short, with 5 bases between. Germline V gene data show CDR1 as SNHLY and CDR2 as FYNGKV (reference sequence). The CDR3 region is CASSLGTNSDYTF. The covered CDR3 bases are TGTGCCAGCAGCTTGGGGACAAACTCCGACTACACC.

Remarks on this clone: Any gene name here is a mouse gene name. The CDR3 loop reads CASSLEGGSRQNTLYF. The DNA read from the CDR3 is TGTGCAAGCAGCTTAGAGGGGGGGTCGCGTCAAAACACCTTGTAC. This rearrangement joins TRBV16 to TRBJ2-4; 7 bases fit TRBD2. The read terminates 1 residue ahead of where the CDR3 ends, so the germline J gene completes it. This CDR3 comprises 16 residues. The V gene's germline CDR1 is SGHSA and CDR2 FRNQAP. V lost 0 bases, J lost 1 base, and 4 bases stayed unmatched.